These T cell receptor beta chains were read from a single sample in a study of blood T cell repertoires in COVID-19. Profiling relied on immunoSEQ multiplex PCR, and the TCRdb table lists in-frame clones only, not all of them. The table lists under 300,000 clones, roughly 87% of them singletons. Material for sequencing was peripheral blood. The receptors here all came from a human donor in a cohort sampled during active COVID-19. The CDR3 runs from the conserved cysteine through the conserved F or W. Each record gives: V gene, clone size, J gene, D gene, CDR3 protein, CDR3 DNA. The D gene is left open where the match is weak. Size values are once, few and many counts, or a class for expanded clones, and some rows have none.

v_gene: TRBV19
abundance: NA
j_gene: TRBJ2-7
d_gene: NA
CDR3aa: CASSIDLAPYEQYF
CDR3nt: TGTGCCAGTAGTATAGATCTGGCTCCCTACGAGCAGTACTTC

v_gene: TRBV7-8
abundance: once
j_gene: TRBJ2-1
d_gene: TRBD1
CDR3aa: CASRLNRGPAYNEQFF
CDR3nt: TGTGCCAGCAGGCTTAACAGGGGGCCGGCCTACAATGAGCAGTTCTTC

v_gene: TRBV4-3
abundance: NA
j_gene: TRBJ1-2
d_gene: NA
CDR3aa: CASSQDSTGSRGYTF
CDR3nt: TGCGCCAGCAGCCAAGATTCGACAGGCAGTAGGGGCTACACCTTC

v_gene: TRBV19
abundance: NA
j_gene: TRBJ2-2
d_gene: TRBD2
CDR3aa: CASNEGGPRTGELFF
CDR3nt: TGTGCCAGTAACGAGGGAGGGCCAAGGACCGGGGAGCTGTTTTTT

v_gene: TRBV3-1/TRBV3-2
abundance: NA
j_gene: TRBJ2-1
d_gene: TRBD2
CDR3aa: CASSTTSGYNEQFF
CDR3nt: TGTGCCAGCAGCACAACTAGCGGTTACAATGAGCAGTTCTTC

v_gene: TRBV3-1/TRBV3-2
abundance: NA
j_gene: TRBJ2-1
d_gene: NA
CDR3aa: CATGSSYNEQFF
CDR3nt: TGTGCCACCGGGTCTTCCTACAATGAGCAGTTCTTC

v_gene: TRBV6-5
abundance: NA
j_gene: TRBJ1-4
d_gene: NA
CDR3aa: CASTGGATNEKLFF
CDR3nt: TGTGCCAGCACGGGGGGCGCAACTAATGAAAAACTGTTTTTT

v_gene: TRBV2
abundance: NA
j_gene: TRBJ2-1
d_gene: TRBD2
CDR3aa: CASSFDSGRANEQFF
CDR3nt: TGTGCCAGCAGTTTTGATAGCGGGAGGGCCAATGAGCAGTTCTTC

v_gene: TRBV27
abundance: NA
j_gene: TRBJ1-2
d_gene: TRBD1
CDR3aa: CASRKQGASNYGYTF
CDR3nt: TGTGCCAGCAGGAAACAGGGGGCTTCTAACTATGGCTACACCTTC

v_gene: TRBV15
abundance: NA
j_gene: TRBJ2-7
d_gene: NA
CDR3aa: CATSRDYNYEQYF
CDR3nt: TGTGCCACCAGCAGAGATTATAACTACGAGCAGTACTTC

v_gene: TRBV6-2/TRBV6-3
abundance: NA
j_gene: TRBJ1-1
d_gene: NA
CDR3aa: CASSYGSSDTEAFF
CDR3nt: TGTGCCAGCAGTTACGGCAGTTCAGACACTGAAGCTTTCTTT

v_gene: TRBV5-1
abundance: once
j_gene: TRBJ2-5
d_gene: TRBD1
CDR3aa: CASSLRDRGWATQETQYF
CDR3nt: TGCGCCAGCAGCCTCCGGGACAGGGGGTGGGCAACCCAAGAGACCCAGTACTTC

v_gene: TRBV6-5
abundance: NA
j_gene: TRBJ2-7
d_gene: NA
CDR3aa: CASRPPGHLLGEQYF
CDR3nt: TGTGCCAGCAGGCCTCCGGGACACCTCTTGGGAGAGCAGTACTTC

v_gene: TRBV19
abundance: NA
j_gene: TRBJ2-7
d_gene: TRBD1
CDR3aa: CASSMPGTVTYEQYF
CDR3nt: TGTGCCAGTAGTATGCCCGGGACAGTCACCTACGAGCAGTACTTC

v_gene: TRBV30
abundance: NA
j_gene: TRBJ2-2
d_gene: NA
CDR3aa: CAWSVLVTGELFF
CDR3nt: TGTGCCTGGAGTGTTCTAGTGACCGGGGAGCTGTTTTTT

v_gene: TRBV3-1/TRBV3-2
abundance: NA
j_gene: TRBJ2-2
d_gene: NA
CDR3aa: CASSQESNTGELFF
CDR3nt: TGTGCCAGCAGCCAGGAGTCGAACACCGGGGAGCTGTTTTTT

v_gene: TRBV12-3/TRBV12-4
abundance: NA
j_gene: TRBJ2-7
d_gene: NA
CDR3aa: CASSSASEQYF
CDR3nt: TGTGCCAGCTCATCCGCGAGCGAGCAGTACTTC

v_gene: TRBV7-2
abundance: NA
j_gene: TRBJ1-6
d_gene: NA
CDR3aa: CASSLRGHWGSPLHF
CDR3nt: TGTGCCAGCAGCCTCAGGGGCCATTGGGGTTCACCCCTCCACTTT